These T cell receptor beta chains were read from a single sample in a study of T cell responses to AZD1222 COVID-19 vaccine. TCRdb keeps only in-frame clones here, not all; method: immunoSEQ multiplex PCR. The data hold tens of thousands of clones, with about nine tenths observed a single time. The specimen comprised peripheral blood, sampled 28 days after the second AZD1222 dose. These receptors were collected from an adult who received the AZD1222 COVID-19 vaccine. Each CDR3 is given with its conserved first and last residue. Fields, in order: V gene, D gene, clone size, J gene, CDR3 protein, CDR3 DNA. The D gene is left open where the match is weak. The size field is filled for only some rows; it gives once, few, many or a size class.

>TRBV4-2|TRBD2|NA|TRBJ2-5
CASQAGGHQETQYF
TGTGCCAGTCAGGCGGGGGGGCACCAAGAGACCCAGTACTTC
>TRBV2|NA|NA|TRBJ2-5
CASSVQGQETQYF
TGTGCCAGCAGTGTCCAGGGCCAAGAGACCCAGTACTTC
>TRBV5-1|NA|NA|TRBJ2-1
CASSPQGVWVSSYNEQFF
TGCGCCAGCAGCCCACAGGGTGTGTGGGTAAGCTCCTACAATGAGCAGTTCTTC
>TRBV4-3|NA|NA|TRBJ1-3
CASSQAEGLPGNTIYF
TGCGCCAGCAGCCAAGCTGAGGGGCTCCCCGGAAACACCATATATTTT
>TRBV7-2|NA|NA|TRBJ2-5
CASSLVLNQETQYF
TGTGCCAGCAGCTTAGTACTGAACCAAGAGACCCAGTACTTC
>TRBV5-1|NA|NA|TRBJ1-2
CASSLGWGNVANYGYTF
TGCGCCAGCAGCTTGGGATGGGGGAACGTAGCTAACTATGGCTACACCTTC
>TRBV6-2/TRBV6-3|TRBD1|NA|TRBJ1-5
CASSYGPHNRGLENQPQHF
TGTGCCAGCAGTTACGGCCCCCATAACAGGGGGCTTGAAAATCAGCCCCAGCATTTT
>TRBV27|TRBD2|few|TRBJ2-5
CASSLGLAGGISPQETQYF
TGTGCCAGCAGCCTCGGACTAGCGGGGGGAATTTCCCCCCAAGAGACCCAGTACTTC
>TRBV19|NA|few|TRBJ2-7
CASSIHVDYEQYF
TGTGCCAGTAGTATACATGTTGACTACGAGCAGTACTTC
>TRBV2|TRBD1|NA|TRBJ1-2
CASSEMQQGGGYTF
TGTGCCAGCAGTGAAATGCAACAGGGGGGTGGCTACACCTTC
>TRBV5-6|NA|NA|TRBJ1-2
CASSLLSGYTF
TGTGCCAGCAGCTTGCTCTCTGGCTACACCTTC
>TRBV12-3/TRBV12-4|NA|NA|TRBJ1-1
CASSFAVTEAFF
TGTGCCAGCAGTTTTGCGGTGACTGAAGCTTTCTTT
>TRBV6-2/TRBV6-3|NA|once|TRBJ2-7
CASSPLTYEQYF
TGTGCCAGCAGTCCGCTGACCTACGAGCAGTACTTC
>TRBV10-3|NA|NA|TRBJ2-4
CAIGQGLAKNIQYF
TGTGCCATCGGGCAGGGGCTAGCCAAAAACATTCAGTACTTC
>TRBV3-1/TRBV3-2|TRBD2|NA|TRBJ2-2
CASSSTGTSVGGELFF
TGTGCCAGCAGCTCTACCGGGACTAGCGTCGGGGGGGAGCTGTTTTTT
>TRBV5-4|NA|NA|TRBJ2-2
CASSSLARGALKGELFF
TGTGCCAGCAGCTCCCTCGCCCGCGGGGCCCTCAAGGGGGAGCTGTTTTTT
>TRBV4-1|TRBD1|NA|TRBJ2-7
CASSQVPYTGASYEQYF
TGCGCCAGCAGCCAAGTCCCCTACACAGGGGCCTCCTACGAGCAGTACTTC
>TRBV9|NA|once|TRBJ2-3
CASSVGGGGLTDTQYF
TGTGCCAGCAGCGTAGGGGGAGGGGGTCTCACAGATACGCAGTATTTT
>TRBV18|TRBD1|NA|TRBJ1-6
CASSPGTGGNSPLHF
TGTGCCAGCTCACCCGGGACAGGGGGTAATTCACCCCTCCACTTT
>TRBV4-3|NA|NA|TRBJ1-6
CASSPLRWRSPLHF
TGCGCCAGCAGCCCACTCCGATGGCGGTCACCCCTCCACTTT
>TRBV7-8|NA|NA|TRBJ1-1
CASSLSRNTEAFF
TGTGCCAGCAGCTTATCAAGGAACACTGAAGCTTTCTTT
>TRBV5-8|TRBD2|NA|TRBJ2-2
CAGRTSVYTGELFF
TGTGCCGGCCGGACTAGCGTTTACACCGGGGAGCTGTTTTTT
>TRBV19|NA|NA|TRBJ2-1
CASSIDLEGANEQFF
TGTGCCAGTAGTATAGATCTGGAGGGAGCCAATGAGCAGTTCTTC
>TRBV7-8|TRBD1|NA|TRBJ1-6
CASSTLGQGNSPLHF
TGTGCCAGCAGTACATTAGGACAGGGGAATTCACCCCTCCACTTT
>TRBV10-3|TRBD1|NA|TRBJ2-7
CATRVWGQDVSYEQYF
TGTGCCACTCGGGTTTGGGGACAGGATGTCTCCTACGAGCAGTACTTC
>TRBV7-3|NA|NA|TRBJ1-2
CASRLPVERGKGYTF
TGTGCCAGCAGACTTCCGGTTGAACGAGGGAAGGGCTACACCTTC
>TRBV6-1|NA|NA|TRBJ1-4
CASSNTGATNEKLFF
TGTGCCAGCAGTAATACAGGTGCAACTAATGAAAAACTGTTTTTT
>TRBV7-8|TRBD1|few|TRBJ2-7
CASSSGQGGLPYEQYF
TGTGCCAGCAGCTCGGGACAGGGTGGGCTGCCCTACGAGCAGTACTTC
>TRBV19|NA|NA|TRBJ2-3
CASKVAAADTQYF
TGTGCCAGTAAGGTGGCTGCCGCAGATACGCAGTATTTT
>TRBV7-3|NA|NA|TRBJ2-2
CASGTGELFF
TGTGCCAGCGGCACCGGGGAGCTGTTTTTT
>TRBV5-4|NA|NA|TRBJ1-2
CASSPDSAGAAPFYGYTF
TGTGCCAGCAGCCCGGACTCCGCGGGGGCGGCCCCATTCTATGGCTACACCTTC
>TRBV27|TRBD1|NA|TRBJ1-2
CASSSAGTGFDYGYTF
TGTGCCAGCAGTTCGGCCGGGACAGGGTTCGACTATGGCTACACCTTC
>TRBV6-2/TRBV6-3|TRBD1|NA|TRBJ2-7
CASSAGTDNEQYF
TGTGCCAGCAGTGCCGGGACAGACAACGAGCAGTACTTC
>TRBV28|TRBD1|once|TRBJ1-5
CASSLGTGEIQPQHF
TGTGCCAGCAGTCTTGGGACAGGGGAAATTCAGCCCCAGCATTTT
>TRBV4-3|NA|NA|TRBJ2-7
CASSPQTSSYEQYF
TGCGCCAGCAGCCCACAGACTAGCTCCTACGAGCAGTACTTC
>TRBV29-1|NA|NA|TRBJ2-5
CSVDYQETQYF
TGCAGCGTTGATTACCAAGAGACCCAGTACTTC